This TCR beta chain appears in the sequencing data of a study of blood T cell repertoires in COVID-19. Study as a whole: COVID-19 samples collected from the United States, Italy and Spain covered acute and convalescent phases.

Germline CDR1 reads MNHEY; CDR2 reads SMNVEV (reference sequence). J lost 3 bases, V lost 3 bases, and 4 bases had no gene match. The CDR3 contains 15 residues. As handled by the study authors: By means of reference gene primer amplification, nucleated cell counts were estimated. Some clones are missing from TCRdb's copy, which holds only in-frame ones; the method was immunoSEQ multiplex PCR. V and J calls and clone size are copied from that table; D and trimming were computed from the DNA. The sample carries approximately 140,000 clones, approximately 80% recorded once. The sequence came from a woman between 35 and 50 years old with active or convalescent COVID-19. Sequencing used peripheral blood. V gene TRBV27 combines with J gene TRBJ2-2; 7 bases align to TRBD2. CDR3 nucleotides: TGTGCCAGCAGTTTGATAGCGGGTGACACCGGGGAGCTGTTTTTT. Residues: CASSLIAGDTGELFF.